The TCR beta chain under discussion was sequenced for a study of response to subunit inactivated influenza vaccine. Study results and caveats: Researchers suggested that each seasonal influenza vaccination recruits few new T cells.

This CDR3 is built from 15 residues. The ends lost 7 bases at V and 8 bases at J; junction bases unmatched: 11. Using its own MiXCR run on the RT-PCR reads, TCRdb lists one record per CDR3 protein. The sample shows about half a million distinct CDR3 sequences, 6.5% to 8% of them seen only once. As to this clonotype: Its matching antigen is unknown.

This chain links TRBV12-3 or TRBV12-4 with TRBJ2-2; 9 nucleotides match TRBD2. The sample in question was PBMCs from blood, obtained 23 to 25 months after vaccination. This TCR came from a man aged 45-69 years who received an inactivated influenza vaccine. CDR3 residues: CASKGLAGRGGELFF. For the CDR3, the DNA is TGTGCCAGCAAGGGTCTAGCGGGAAGAGGTGGGGAGCTGTTTTTT.